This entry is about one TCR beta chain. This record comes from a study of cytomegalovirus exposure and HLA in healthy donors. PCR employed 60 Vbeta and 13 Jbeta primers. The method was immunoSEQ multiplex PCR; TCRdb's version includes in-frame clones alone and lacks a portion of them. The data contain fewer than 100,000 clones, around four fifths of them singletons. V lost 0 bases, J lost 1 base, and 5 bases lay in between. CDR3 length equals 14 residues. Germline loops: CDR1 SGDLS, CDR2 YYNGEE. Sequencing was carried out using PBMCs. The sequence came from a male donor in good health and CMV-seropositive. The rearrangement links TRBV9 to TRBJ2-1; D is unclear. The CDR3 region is CASSVGSSYNEQFF. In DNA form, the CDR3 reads TGTGCCAGCAGCGTAGGTTCTTCCTACAATGAGCAGTTCTTC.